The clone carrying this T cell receptor beta chain was seen ten or more times. Antigen: not known. This sample is drawn from a study of tumor-infiltrating lymphocytes in primary liver carcinoma. Study as a whole: Men and women, 30 to 69 years of age, made up the patients.

Investigators took RNA and DNA out together from roughly 21-30 mg of unsorted bulk tissue. Viable tumor cell content exceeded 80% in every tumor sample. A constant-region primer served to make TCR beta cDNA from approximately 490 ng total RNA. TCR beta libraries came from three nested multiplex PCR rounds using slightly modified ARM-PCR. Rounds one and two of PCR, each of 10 cycles, were primed with TRBV1-TRBV30 forward primers and a C-beta reverse primer. A single record per CDR3 protein comes from TCRdb applying MiXCR to the multiplex PCR reads. The repertoire holds around 100,000 distinct CDR3 sequences, with roughly 69% as singletons. Trimming cost V 4 bases and J 5 bases, with 10 bases left between them. CDR3 size: 13 residues. The V gene's germline CDR1 is SGHKS and CDR2 YYEKEE (reference sequence). Findings of the study overall: Merely some 8-25% of top clones spanned all five tumor regions. The top-250-clone fraction was significantly higher in tumors than in blood (p = 0.039).

This sequence was found in a woman aged 60-75 years with primary liver carcinoma and hepatitis B virus infection. Sequenced: liver tumor tissue from sampling region 5. Subset of the sample: tumor region T5, tumor centre. The V call is TRBV5-5, the J call TRBJ2-4, with a tentative D call TRBD1 (6 bases). CDR3 coding DNA: TGTGCCAGCAGCCTCCACAGGGAAAACATTCAGTACTTC. It encodes CASSLHRENIQYF.